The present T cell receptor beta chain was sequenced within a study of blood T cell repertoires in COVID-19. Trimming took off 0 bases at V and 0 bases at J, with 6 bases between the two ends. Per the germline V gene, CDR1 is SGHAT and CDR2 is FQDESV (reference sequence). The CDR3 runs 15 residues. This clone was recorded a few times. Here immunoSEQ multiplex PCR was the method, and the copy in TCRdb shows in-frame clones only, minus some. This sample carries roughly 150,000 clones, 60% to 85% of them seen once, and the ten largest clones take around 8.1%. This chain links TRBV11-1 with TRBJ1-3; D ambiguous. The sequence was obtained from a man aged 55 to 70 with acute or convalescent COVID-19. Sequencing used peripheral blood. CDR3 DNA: TGTGCCAGCAGCTTAGCAGCTTACTCTGGAAACACCATATATTTT. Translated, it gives CASSLAAYSGNTIYF.